This T cell receptor (beta chain) was sequenced during a study of cytomegalovirus exposure and HLA in healthy donors. Study results and limitations: Roughly uniform sequencing depth across donors was assumed, possibly incorrectly. 164 TCR beta chains were listed as cytomegalovirus-associated. Follow-up analysis later connected one missense variant in DCLRE1C with trimming of TCR beta V- and J-genes. HLA allele associations emerged for roughly 17,000 TCR beta sequences in a later analysis, at 0.05 false discovery rate.

As for this clone: The target antigen is unknown.

PCR employed 60 Vbeta and 13 Jbeta primers. This table comes from immunoSEQ multiplex PCR, and its TCRdb copy is limited to in-frame clones, with some not included. The sample records some 120,000 clones, roughly 86% being singletons. This receptor was taken from a man between 18 and 35 years old in good health and CMV-seronegative. Material for sequencing was PBMCs.

CDR3 bases: TGTGCCAGCAGTTATGGACTAGCGGGTAACATAGATACGCAGTATTTT. Amino acid sequence: CASSYGLAGNIDTQYF. The gene calls are TRBV6-5 and TRBJ2-3, with 11 positions matching TRBD2. V lost 3 bases, J lost 5 bases, and 7 bases stayed unmatched. The CDR3 is 16 residues long. The V gene's germline CDR1 is MNHEY and CDR2 SVGAGI.